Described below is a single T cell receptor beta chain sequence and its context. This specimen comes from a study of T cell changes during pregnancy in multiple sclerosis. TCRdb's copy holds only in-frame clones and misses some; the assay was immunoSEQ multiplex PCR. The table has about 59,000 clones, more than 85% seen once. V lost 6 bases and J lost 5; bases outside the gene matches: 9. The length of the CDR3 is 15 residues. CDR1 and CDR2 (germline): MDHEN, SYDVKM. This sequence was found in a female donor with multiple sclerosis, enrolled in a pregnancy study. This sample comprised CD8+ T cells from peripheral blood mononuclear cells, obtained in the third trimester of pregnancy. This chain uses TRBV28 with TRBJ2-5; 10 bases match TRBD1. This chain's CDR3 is CASRGQGGRRETQYF. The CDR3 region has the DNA TGTGCCAGCAGAGGACAGGGGGGAAGACGTGAGACCCAGTACTTC.